This entry lists 30 T cell receptor beta chains sequenced from one sample in a study of blood T cell repertoires in COVID-19. Sequencing was performed with immunoSEQ multiplex PCR; in TCRdb, only in-frame clones are kept and a portion is missing. The sample yields 70,000 or so clones, 65% to 80% seen once. What was sequenced was peripheral blood. These receptors were collected from a human donor in a cohort sampled during active COVID-19.

V is TRBV6-9 and J is TRBJ2-7, with 7 bases that match TRBD2. The CDR3 covers 14 residues. Germline loops: CDR1 MNHGY, CDR2 SVAAGI. Trimming removed 7 bases from V and 3 bases from J; junction bases left unmatched: 9. The CDR3 DNA sequence: TGTGCCAGCACCTCTGTCGGGGGGATCTACGAGCAGTACTTC. This sequence encodes CASTSVGGIYEQYF.

This rearrangement joins TRBV9 to TRBJ1-3; D not resolved. CDR3 size: 16 residues. Germline V gene data show CDR1 as SGDLS and CDR2 as YYNGEE. V lost 4 bases to trimming and J lost 0 bases, with 14 bases between them. Here the CDR3 reads CASSSTPRSSGNTIYF. The CDR3 DNA reads TGTGCCAGCAGCTCAACCCCACGGAGCTCTGGAAACACCATATATTTT.

This clone is a singleton in its sample. The J gene is TRBJ2-1, the V gene TRBV3-1 (or the pseudogene TRBV3-2); 12 nucleotides match TRBD2. Germline V gene data show CDR1 as LGHDT and CDR2 as YNNKEL (reference sequence). V gave up 4 bases and J gave up 6 bases; unmatched junction bases: 13. The CDR3 contains 18 residues. In nucleotides, the CDR3 is TGTGCCAGCAGCCCATCCCCACGACCTAGCGGGAGGGCCAATGAGCAGTTCTTC. It translates to CASSPSPRPSGRANEQFF.

V gene TRBV28 combines with J gene TRBJ2-2; the D gene is possibly TRBD1 (6 bases). Germline CDR1 and CDR2: MDHEN and SYDVKM. V gave up 6 bases and J gave up 4 bases, with 12 bases separating them. The CDR3 consists of 14 residues. The CDR3, as DNA: TGTGCCAGCAGCAAGGACAGAATCACCGGGGAGCTGTTTTTT. Its protein is CASSKDRITGELFF.

The sample holds a few counts of this clone. J is TRBJ1-3 and V is TRBV6-5; D is perhaps TRBD1 (6 bases). Trimming removed 5 bases at V and 4 bases at J, with 15 bases between. The CDR3 runs 15 residues. Germline CDR1 is MNHEY and CDR2 is SVGAGI. This CDR3 reads CASSRIQGDGNTIYF. As DNA, the CDR3 is TGTGCCAGCAGTCGAATACAGGGTGACGGAAACACCATATATTTT.

V and J are TRBV19 and TRBJ2-6; the match to TRBD1 covers 9 bases. After removal of 3 bases from V and 1 base from J, the junction contained 4 bases not matched to a gene. In germline, CDR1 is LNHDA, CDR2 SQIVND (reference sequence). The CDR3 extends over 17 amino acids. The CDR3 protein is CASSMDRGGSGANVLTF. The CDR3 DNA reads as TGTGCCAGTAGTATGGACAGGGGTGGTTCTGGGGCCAACGTCCTGACTTTC.

The chain couples TRBV11-2 to TRBJ2-2, with 11 bases that match TRBD1. Germline V CDR1 and CDR2: SGHAT, FQNNGV. V was pared by 6 bases and J by 7 bases, with 10 bases of the junction left unmatched. The CDR3 contains 16 residues. CDR3 sequence: CASRRPGQGVVGELFF. The DNA of the CDR3 is TGTGCCAGCAGGAGACCGGGACAGGGGGTCGTCGGGGAGCTGTTTTTT.

The chain links TRBV5-6 to TRBJ2-2; no definite D call. The CDR3 runs to 14 residues. CDR1 and CDR2 from the germline V gene are SGHDT and YYEEEE. Trimming removed 1 base at V and 2 bases at J, with 6 bases between. This chain's CDR3 is CASSLLRNTGELFF. CDR3 bases: TGTGCCAGCAGCTTGCTGAGAAACACCGGGGAGCTGTTTTTT.

The J gene is TRBJ2-2, the V gene TRBV11-3; no clear D gene. CDR1 is SGHNT, CDR2 YENEEA, per germline. The V gene lost 8 bases and the J gene lost 1 base, with 5 bases spanning the gap. This CDR3 spans 12 amino acids. DNA for the CDR3: TGTGCCAGCCGGAGGAACACCGGGGAGCTGTTTTTT. Its protein product is CASRRNTGELFF. Drawing the rest from reference TRBV11-3 and TRBJ2-2, the complete variable domain is EAGVVQSPRYKIIEKKQPVAFWCNPISGHNTLYWYLQNLGQGPELLIRYENEEAVDDSQLPKDRFSAERLKGVDSTLKIQPAELGDSAVYLCASRRNTGELFFGEGSRLTVL.

This chain uses TRBV7-2 with TRBJ1-1; 8 nucleotides line up with TRBD1. Unmatched junction bases numbered 3, after V lost 3 bases and J lost 0 bases. CDR1 and CDR2 (germline): SGHTA, FQGNSA. The CDR3 totals 15 residues. CDR3 nucleotides: TGTGCCAGCAGCTTTCGACAGGGGCTGAACACTGAAGCTTTCTTT. Translated, it gives CASSFRQGLNTEAFF.

The chain uses TRBV4-1 and TRBJ1-3, with D possibly being TRBD1 (6 bases). From germline, CDR1 is MGHRA and CDR2 YSYEKL. This CDR3 has 16 amino acids. V was pared by 0 bases and J by 4 bases, with 13 bases between. CDR3 nucleotide sequence: TGCGCCAGCAGCCAAGATCGGGGGGCGGGAGGAAACACCATATATTTT. Its protein is CASSQDRGAGGNTIYF.

This clone turned up a few times. The V and J genes are TRBV5-4 and TRBJ1-2; possibly TRBD1 for D (5 bases). Germline lookup yields CDR1 SGHNT and CDR2 YYREEE (reference sequence). V lost 2 bases to trimming and J lost 4 bases, with 6 bases between them. This CDR3 is built from 12 residues. CDR3 DNA: TGTGCCAGCAGCTTTGACAGCTATGGCTACACCTTC. The encoded protein is CASSFDSYGYTF.

V usage is TRBV6-2 or TRBV6-3 and J usage is TRBJ2-7; 8 bases line up with TRBD2. CDR3 length: 15 residues. After removal of 2 bases from V and 6 bases from J, the junction contained 9 bases not matched to a gene. The V gene's germline CDR1 is MNHEY and CDR2 SVGEGT. DNA of the CDR3: TGTGCCAGCAGTTACCACGGACTAGCCGGCGGCGAGCAGTACTTC. Protein product: CASSYHGLAGGEQYF.

The rearrangement joins TRBV13 to TRBJ1-5; 9 nucleotides agree with TRBD1. Germline CDR1 PRHDT, CDR2 FYEKMQ (reference sequence). V was pared by 5 bases and J by 4 bases, with 3 bases of the junction left unmatched. The length of the CDR3 is 14 residues. CDR3 in DNA: TGTGCCAGCAGCCTTGGACAGGGGAATCAGCCCCAGCATTTT. Its translation is CASSLGQGNQPQHF. The entire variable domain, with the rest obtained from reference TRBV13 and TRBJ1-5, is as follows: AAGVIQSPRHLIKEKRETATLKCYPIPRHDTVYWYQQGPGQDPQFLISFYEKMQSDKGSIPDRFSAQQFSDYHSELNMSSLELGDSALYFCASSLGQGNQPQHFGDGTRLSIL.

V and J are TRBV7-8 and TRBJ1-5; 7 bases match TRBD1. Germline loops: CDR1 SGHVS, CDR2 FQNEAQ. The J segment lost 2 bases and the V segment lost 5 bases, leaving 3 bases of the junction unmatched. This CDR3 region has 14 residues. CDR3 sequence reads: CASSRQGGNQPQHF. The CDR3 coding sequence is TGTGCCAGCAGCCGACAGGGTGGCAATCAGCCCCAGCATTTT. The whole variable domain, filled in from reference TRBV7-8 and TRBJ1-5, reads GAGVSQSPRYKVAKRGQDVALRCDPISGHVSLFWYQQALGQGPEFLTYFQNEAQLDKSGLPSDRFFAERPEGSVSTLKIQRTQQEDSAVYLCASSRQGGNQPQHFGDGTRLSIL.

The V gene is TRBV14, the J gene TRBJ1-1, with D possibly TRBD1 on 5 matching bases. This CDR3 region has 14 residues. The V and J ends lost 1 base and 1 base respectively, with 7 bases between them. Germline-derived CDR1 and CDR2 are SGHDN and FVKESK. CDR3: CASSQATGNTEAFF. The CDR3 nucleotides are TGTGCCAGCAGCCAAGCAACAGGGAACACTGAAGCTTTCTTT.

The chain carries TRBV6-5 and TRBJ2-3; no clear D gene. Germline loops: CDR1 MNHEY, CDR2 SVGAGI. Deletions cut 7 bases from V and 4 bases from J, with 9 bases between. The CDR3 spans 12 residues. The CDR3 region is CASTMQADTQYF. CDR3 DNA: TGTGCCAGCACTATGCAGGCAGATACGCAGTATTTT.

The rearrangement links TRBV4-3 to TRBJ2-1, with TRBD1 matching over 8 bases. Germline V gene data show CDR1 as LGHNA and CDR2 as YSLEER. The CDR3 runs 16 residues. The J segment lost 5 bases and the V segment lost 0 bases, leaving 6 bases of the junction unmatched. In DNA form, the CDR3 reads TGCGCCAGCAGCCAAGAGTGGTCAGGGGGCCACAATGAGCAGTTCTTC. This codes for CASSQEWSGGHNEQFF.

The chain joins TRBV7-2 to TRBJ2-3; 12 nucleotides align to TRBD2. The CDR3 loop spans 17 amino acids. Germline CDR1 reads SGHTA; CDR2 reads FQGNSA. Germline trimming cut 5 bases from V and 2 bases from J; bases unmatched to any gene: 8. The CDR3 DNA sequence: TGTGCCAGCAGCCCCCCGGGACTAGCGGGTTTCACAGATACGCAGTATTTT. It yields the protein CASSPPGLAGFTDTQYF.

This rearrangement joins TRBV12-3 or TRBV12-4 to TRBJ2-1; perhaps TRBD2 as D (5 bases). The CDR3 runs to 12 residues. V shed 5 bases and J shed 10 bases, with 12 bases lying between them. As DNA, the CDR3 is TGTGCCAGCAGTCTGGGATCGGGGGAGCAGTTCTTC. This sequence encodes CASSLGSGEQFF.

This chain uses TRBV29-1 with TRBJ2-5, with TRBD2 matching 11 bases. The CDR3 length is 18 residues. V lost 6 bases, J lost 5 bases, and 20 bases stayed unmatched. Germline V CDR1 and CDR2: SQVTM, ANQGSEA. CDR3 sequence reads: CSVPGQGRTSGRGETQYF. CDR3 DNA: TGCAGCGTACCGGGACAGGGCCGTACTAGCGGGAGAGGGGAGACCCAGTACTTC.

V and J are TRBV19 and TRBJ2-7, with unresolved D. Germline V gene lookup returns CDR1 LNHDA and CDR2 SQIVND (reference sequence). The CDR3 runs to 12 residues. The V end was cut by 4 bases, the J end by 4 bases, with 8 bases between. CDR3 protein: CASSTSGYEQYF. CDR3 DNA: TGTGCCAGTAGTACCTCCGGGTACGAGCAGTACTTC.

The chain recombines TRBV7-8 with TRBJ2-6, with D uncertain. CDR3 size: 16 residues. Trimming removed 1 base from V and 0 bases from J, with 7 bases in between. The germline gives CDR1 SGHVS, CDR2 FQNEAQ. The CDR3: CASSLVRSSGANVLTF. In nucleotides, the CDR3 is TGTGCCAGCAGCTTAGTCCGGAGCTCTGGGGCCAACGTCCTGACTTTC.

The rearrangement links TRBV10-3 to TRBJ2-7, with D possibly TRBD2 on 5 matching bases. With 6 bases removed from V and 3 bases from J, the gap between germline ends came to 18 bases. The CDR3 spans 15 residues. Germline V CDR1 and CDR2: ENHRY, SYGVKD. CDR3 protein: CAIREDGPGVYEQYF. The CDR3 DNA follows: TGTGCCATCAGAGAGGACGGGCCCGGGGTCTACGAGCAGTACTTC.

The rearrangement links TRBV7-2 to TRBJ2-7, with D tentatively TRBD2 (6 bases). The CDR3 totals 13 residues. Germline CDR1 SGHTA, CDR2 FQGNSA. V was shortened by 0 bases and J by 6 bases, with 9 bases between the two germline ends. The CDR3 spells CASSLARDREQYF. For the CDR3, the DNA is TGTGCCAGCAGCTTAGCGCGGGACCGCGAGCAGTACTTC.

The chain is built from TRBV28 and TRBJ1-5, with unresolved D. CDR3 length: 13 amino acids. Trimming pared 3 bases from V and 4 bases from J, leaving 7 bases between. Looked up from germline, CDR1 is MDHEN and CDR2 is SYDVKM. The CDR3 DNA reads as TGTGCCAGCAGTTTGAACATGAATCAGCCCCAGCATTTT. This codes for CASSLNMNQPQHF.

V gene TRBV15 combines with J gene TRBJ2-7; tentative D call: TRBD2 (5 bases). Germline V gene data show CDR1 as LNHNV and CDR2 as YYDKDF (reference sequence). This CDR3 comprises 16 residues. The germline V and J ends were trimmed by 0 bases and 6 bases, with 18 bases remaining between them. CDR3 loop: CATSRDKSGGLREQYF. CDR3 nucleotide sequence: TGTGCCACCAGCAGAGATAAGAGCGGAGGTCTTCGCGAGCAGTACTTC.

CDR3 protein: CASSGTTGNTIYF. The CDR3 DNA follows: TGTGCCAGCAGCGGGACAACTGGAAACACCATATATTTT. This chain connects TRBV13 to TRBJ1-3; the D gene is possibly TRBD1 (6 bases). V lost 5 bases to trimming and J lost 2 bases, with 7 bases between them. CDR3 length equals 13 residues. CDR1 and CDR2 (germline): PRHDT, FYEKMQ (reference sequence).

The table lists this clone with a count of one. The chain joins TRBV4-2 to TRBJ2-1; D gene unclear. Germline CDR1 is LGHNA and CDR2 is YNFKEQ. The CDR3 has 14 residues. V lost 0 bases and J lost 6, with 9 bases in between. Here the CDR3 reads CASSQDGRGNEQFF. The CDR3 DNA follows: TGTGCCAGCAGCCAAGACGGTCGAGGCAATGAGCAGTTCTTC.

The chain has TRBV6-2 or TRBV6-3 and TRBJ2-6; D is perhaps TRBD1 (5 bases). Germline V gene sequence: CDR1 MNHEY, CDR2 SVGEGT. Trimming cost V 4 bases and J 4 bases, with 14 bases left between them. This CDR3 region has 16 residues. CDR3 DNA: TGTGCCAGCAGTTCGTCGACAGTTTCCGGGGCCAACGTCCTGACTTTC. Amino acid sequence: CASSSSTVSGANVLTF.